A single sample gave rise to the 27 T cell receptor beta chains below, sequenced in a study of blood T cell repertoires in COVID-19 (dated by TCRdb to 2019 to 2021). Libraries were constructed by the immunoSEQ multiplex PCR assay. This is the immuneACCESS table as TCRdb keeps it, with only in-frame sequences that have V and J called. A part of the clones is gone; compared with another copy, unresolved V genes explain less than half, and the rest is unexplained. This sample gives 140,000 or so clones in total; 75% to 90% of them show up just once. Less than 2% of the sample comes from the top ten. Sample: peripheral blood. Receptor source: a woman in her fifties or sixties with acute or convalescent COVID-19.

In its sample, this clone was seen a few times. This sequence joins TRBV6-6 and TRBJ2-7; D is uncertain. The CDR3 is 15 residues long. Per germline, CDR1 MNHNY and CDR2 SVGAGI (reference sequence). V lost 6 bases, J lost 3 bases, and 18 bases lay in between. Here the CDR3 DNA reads TGTGCCAGCAGGGCACTAAAGTTAGGAGACTACGAGCAGTACTTC. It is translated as CASRALKLGDYEQYF.

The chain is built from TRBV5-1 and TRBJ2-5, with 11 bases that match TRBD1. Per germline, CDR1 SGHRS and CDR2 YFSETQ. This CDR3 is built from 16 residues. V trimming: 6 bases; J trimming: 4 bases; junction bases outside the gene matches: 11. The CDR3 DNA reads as TGCGCCAGCATTGATTCCGGGACAGGGGGTCTAGAGACCCAGTACTTC. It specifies CASIDSGTGGLETQYF.

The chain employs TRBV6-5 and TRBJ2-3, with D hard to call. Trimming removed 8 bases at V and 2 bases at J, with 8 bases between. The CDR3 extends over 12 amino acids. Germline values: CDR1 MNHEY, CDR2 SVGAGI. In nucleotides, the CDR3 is TGTGCCAGCGAGAAAGTCACAGATACGCAGTATTTT. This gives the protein CASEKVTDTQYF.

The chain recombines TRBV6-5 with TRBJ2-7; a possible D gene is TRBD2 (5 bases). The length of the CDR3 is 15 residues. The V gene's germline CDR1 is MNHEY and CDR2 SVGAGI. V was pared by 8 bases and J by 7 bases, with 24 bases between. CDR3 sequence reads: CASEATRGTTWEQYF. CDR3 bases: TGTGCCAGCGAGGCTACCCGGGGAACGACGTGGGAGCAGTACTTC.

In DNA, the CDR3 is TGTGCCAGCAGCTCTCGACTGATCAACACTGAAGCTTTCTTT. As protein: CASSSRLINTEAFF. This sequence joins TRBV9 and TRBJ1-1; D gene ambiguous. The V end lost 4 bases, the J end lost 2 bases, and 12 bases lay between the germline ends. Germline V lookup: CDR1 SGDLS, CDR2 YYNGEE. The CDR3 extends over 14 amino acids.

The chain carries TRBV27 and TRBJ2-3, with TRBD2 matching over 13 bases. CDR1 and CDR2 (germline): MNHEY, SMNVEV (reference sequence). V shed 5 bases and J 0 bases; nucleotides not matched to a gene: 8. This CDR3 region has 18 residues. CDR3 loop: CASSPEGTSGTSTDTQYF. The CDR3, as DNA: TGTGCCAGCAGTCCGGAGGGGACTAGCGGGACCAGCACAGATACGCAGTATTTT.

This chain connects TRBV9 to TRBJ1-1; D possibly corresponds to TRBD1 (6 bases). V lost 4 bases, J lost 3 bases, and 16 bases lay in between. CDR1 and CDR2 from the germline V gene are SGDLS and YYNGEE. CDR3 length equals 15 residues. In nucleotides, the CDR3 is TGTGCCAGCAGCAGACTGAGGGGGTCTGACACTGAAGCTTTCTTT. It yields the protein CASSRLRGSDTEAFF.

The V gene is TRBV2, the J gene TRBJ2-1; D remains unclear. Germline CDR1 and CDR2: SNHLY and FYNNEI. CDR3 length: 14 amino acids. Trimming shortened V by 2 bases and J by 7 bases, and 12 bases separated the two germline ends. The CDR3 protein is CASSESPNRNEQFF. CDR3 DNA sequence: TGTGCCAGCAGTGAATCCCCTAACCGGAATGAGCAGTTCTTC.

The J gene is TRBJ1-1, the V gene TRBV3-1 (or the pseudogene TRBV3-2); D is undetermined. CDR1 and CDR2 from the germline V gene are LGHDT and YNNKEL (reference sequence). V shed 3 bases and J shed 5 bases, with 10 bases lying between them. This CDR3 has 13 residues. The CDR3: CASSHGAGTEAFF. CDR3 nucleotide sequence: TGTGCCAGCAGCCACGGCGCGGGGACTGAAGCTTTCTTT.

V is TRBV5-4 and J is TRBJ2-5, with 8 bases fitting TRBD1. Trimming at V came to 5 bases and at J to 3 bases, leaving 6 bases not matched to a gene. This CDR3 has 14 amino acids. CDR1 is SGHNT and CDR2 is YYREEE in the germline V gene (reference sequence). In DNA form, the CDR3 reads TGTGCCAGCAGTCAGGGGGCGGTGGAAGAGACCCAGTACTTC. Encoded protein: CASSQGAVEETQYF.

The CDR3 reads CASSVASSGSGNTIYF. The CDR3, as DNA: TGTGCCAGCAGCGTAGCGTCGTCAGGCTCTGGAAACACCATATATTTT. The chain employs TRBV9 and TRBJ1-3; no reliable D call. CDR3 length: 16 residues. Deletions cut 0 bases from V and 0 bases from J, with 10 bases between. The germline V gene has CDR1 SGDLS and CDR2 YYNGEE.

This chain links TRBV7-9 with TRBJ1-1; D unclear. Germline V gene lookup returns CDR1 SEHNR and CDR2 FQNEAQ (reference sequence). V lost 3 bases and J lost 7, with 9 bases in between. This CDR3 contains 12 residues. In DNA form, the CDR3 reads TGTGCCAGCAGCTTGAGAGAGTATGAAGCTTTCTTT. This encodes CASSLREYEAFF. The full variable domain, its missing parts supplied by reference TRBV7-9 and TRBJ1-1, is DTGVSQNPRHKITKRGQNVTFRCDPISEHNRLYWYRQTLGQGPEFLTYFQNEAQLEKSRLLSDRFSAERPKGSFSTLEIQRTEQGDSAMYLCASSLREYEAFFGQGTRLTVV.

In DNA, the CDR3 is TGTGCCAGTAGTATAGGTGAACAGACCCTCCAGCATTTT. It translates to CASSIGEQTLQHF. This chain joins TRBV19 and TRBJ1-5; no clear D. The CDR3 consists of 13 residues. V was shortened by 1 base and J by 12 bases, with 13 bases between the two germline ends. Germline CDR1 LNHDA, CDR2 SQIVND (reference sequence). Complete variable domain (other parts from reference TRBV19 and TRBJ1-5): DGGITQSPKYLFRKEGQNVTLSCEQNLNHDAMYWYRQDPGQGLRLIYYSQIVNDFQKGDIAEGYSVSREKKESFPLTVTSAQKNPTAFYLCASSIGEQTLQHFGDGTRLSIL.

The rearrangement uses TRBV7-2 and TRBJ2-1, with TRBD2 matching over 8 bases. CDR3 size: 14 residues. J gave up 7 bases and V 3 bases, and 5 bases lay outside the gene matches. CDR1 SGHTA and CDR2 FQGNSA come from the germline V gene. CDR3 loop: CASSFGGRFNEQFF. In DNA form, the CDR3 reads TGTGCCAGCAGCTTTGGCGGGAGGTTTAATGAGCAGTTCTTC.

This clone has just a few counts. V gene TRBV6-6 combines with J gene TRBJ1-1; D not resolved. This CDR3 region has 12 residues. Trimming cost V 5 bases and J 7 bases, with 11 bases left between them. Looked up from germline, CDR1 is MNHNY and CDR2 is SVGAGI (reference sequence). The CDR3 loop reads CASSPRGDEAFF. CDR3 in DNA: TGTGCCAGCAGTCCCCGCGGTGATGAAGCTTTCTTT.

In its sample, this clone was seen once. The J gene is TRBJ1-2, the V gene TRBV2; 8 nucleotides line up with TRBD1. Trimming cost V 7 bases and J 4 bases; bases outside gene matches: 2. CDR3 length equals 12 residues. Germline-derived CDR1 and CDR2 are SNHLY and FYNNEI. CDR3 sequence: CASTGQGYGYTF. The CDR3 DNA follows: TGTGCCAGCACCGGACAGGGCTATGGCTACACCTTC.

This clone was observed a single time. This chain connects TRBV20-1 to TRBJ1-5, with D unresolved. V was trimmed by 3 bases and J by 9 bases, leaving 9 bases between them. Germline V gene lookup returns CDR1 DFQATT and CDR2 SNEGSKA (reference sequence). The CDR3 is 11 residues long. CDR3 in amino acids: CSARVSGPQHF. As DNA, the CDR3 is TGCAGTGCTAGGGTCTCCGGGCCCCAGCATTTT.

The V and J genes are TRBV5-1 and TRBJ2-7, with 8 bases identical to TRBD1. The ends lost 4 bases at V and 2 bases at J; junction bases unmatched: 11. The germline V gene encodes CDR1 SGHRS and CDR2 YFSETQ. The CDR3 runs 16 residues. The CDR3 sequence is CASSKGQGLDTYEQYF. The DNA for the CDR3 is TGCGCCAGCAGCAAAGGACAGGGATTAGACACCTACGAGCAGTACTTC.

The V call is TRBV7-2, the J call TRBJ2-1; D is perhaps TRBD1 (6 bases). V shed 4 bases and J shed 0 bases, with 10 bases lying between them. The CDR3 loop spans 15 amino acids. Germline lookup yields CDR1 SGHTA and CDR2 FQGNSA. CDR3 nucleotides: TGTGCCAGCAGCTCTACAGGGATCTCCTACAATGAGCAGTTCTTC. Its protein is CASSSTGISYNEQFF.

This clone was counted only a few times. Here the CDR3 reads CASSPTGYNSPLHF. The CDR3, as DNA: TGTGCCAGCAGCCCCACAGGATATAATTCACCCCTCCACTTT. V gene TRBV27 combines with J gene TRBJ1-6; D possibly corresponds to TRBD1 (5 bases). Trimming removed 6 bases from V and 4 bases from J, with 10 bases in between. The V gene's germline CDR1 is MNHEY and CDR2 SMNVEV (reference sequence). This CDR3 spans 14 amino acids.

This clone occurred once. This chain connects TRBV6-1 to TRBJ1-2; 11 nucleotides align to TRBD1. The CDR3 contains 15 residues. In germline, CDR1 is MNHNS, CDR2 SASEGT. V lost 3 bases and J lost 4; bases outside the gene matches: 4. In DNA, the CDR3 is TGTGCCAGCAGTGATAGGACAGGGGGCGGCTATGGCTACACCTTC. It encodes CASSDRTGGGYGYTF.

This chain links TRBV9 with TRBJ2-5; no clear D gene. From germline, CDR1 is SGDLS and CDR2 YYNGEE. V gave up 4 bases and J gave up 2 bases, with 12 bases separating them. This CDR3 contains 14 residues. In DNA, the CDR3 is TGTGCCAGCAGCTCGGAAGCAGGTCAAGAGACCCAGTACTTC. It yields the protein CASSSEAGQETQYF. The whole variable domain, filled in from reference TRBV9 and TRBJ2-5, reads DSGVTQTPKHLITATGQRVTLRCSPRSGDLSVYWYQQSLDQGLQFLIQYYNGEERAKGNILERFSAQQFPDLHSELNLSSLELGDSALYFCASSSEAGQETQYFGPGTRLLVL.

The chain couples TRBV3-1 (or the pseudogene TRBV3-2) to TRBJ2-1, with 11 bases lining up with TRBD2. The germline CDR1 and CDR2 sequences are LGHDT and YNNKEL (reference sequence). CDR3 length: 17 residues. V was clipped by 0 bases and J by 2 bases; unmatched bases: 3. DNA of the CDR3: TGTGCCAGCAGCCAAGAGGGACTAGCGGAACCCTACAATGAGCAGTTCTTC. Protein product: CASSQEGLAEPYNEQFF.

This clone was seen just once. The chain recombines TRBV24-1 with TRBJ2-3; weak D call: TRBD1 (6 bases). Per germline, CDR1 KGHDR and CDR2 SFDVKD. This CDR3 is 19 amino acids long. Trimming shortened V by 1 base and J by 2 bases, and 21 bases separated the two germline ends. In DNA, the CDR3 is TGTGCCACCAGTGATTTACCAGGGGAAATTGACTTTCCCACAGATACGCAGTATTTT. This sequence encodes CATSDLPGEIDFPTDTQYF.

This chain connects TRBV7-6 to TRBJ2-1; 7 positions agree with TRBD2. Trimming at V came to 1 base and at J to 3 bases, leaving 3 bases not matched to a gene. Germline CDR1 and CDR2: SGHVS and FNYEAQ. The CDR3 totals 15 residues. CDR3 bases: TGTGCCAGCAGCTTAGAATCTAGCGGCTACAATGAGCAGTTCTTC. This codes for CASSLESSGYNEQFF.

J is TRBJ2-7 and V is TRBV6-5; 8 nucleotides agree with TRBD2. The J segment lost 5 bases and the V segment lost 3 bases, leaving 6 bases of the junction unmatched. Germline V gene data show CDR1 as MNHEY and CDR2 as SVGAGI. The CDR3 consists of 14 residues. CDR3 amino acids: CASSYMAGGHEQYF. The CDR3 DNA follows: TGTGCCAGCAGTTATATGGCGGGAGGCCACGAGCAGTACTTC.

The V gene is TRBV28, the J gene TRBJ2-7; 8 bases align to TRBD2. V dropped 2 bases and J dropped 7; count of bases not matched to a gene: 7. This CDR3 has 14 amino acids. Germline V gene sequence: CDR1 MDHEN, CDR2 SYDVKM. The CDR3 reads CASSLTGGAEEQYF. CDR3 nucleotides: TGTGCCAGCAGTTTAACGGGGGGGGCGGAAGAGCAGTACTTC.